A single sample gave rise to the 3 T cell receptor beta chains below, sequenced in a study of response to subunit inactivated influenza vaccine. TCRdb re-called the RT-PCR reads with MiXCR, one entry per CDR3 protein. This table has hundreds of thousands of distinct CDR3 sequences, around 8% appearing once. The source material was PBMCs from blood, sampled about 23 months after vaccination. Every receptor here comes from a man between 50 and 75 years old who received an inactivated influenza vaccine.

The V and J genes are TRBV7-2 and TRBJ2-3; TRBD2 agrees at 7 bases. There are 16 residues in the CDR3. V was clipped by 1 base and J by 5 bases; unmatched bases: 9. Germline-derived CDR1 and CDR2 are SGHTA and FQGNSA. The CDR3 DNA reads TGTGCCAGCAGCTTAGTAATAGCGGGCCCGAGAGATACGCAGTATTTT. Its protein is CASSLVIAGPRDTQYF. The whole variable domain, remainder taken from reference TRBV7-2 and TRBJ2-3, is GAGVSQSPSNKVTEKGKDVELRCDPISGHTALYWYRQSLGQGLEFLIYFQGNSAPDKSGLPSDRFSAERTGGSVSTLTIQRTQQEDSAVYLCASSLVIAGPRDTQYFGPGTRLTVL.

The CDR3, as DNA: TGTGCCACCAGCAGCAGGACAGGGGGCGACGAGCAGTACTTC. Its protein is CATSSRTGGDEQYF. The chain uses TRBV15 and TRBJ2-7, with 11 positions matching TRBD1. This CDR3 has 14 amino acids. From germline, CDR1 is LNHNV and CDR2 YYDKDF (reference sequence). After removal of 3 bases from V and 5 bases from J, the junction contained 3 bases not matched to a gene.

The chain is built from TRBV18 and TRBJ2-3, with D unclear. This CDR3 contains 16 residues. Germline loops: CDR1 KGHSH, CDR2 LQKENI. V was clipped by 1 base and J by 6 bases, with 17 bases between them. The CDR3 bases are TGTGCCAGCTCACCACTATGGACGTCTACTGGGGATACGCAGTATTTT. Residues: CASSPLWTSTGDTQYF.